This TCR beta chain was obtained from a study of T-cell memory formation after mild COVID-19. Study findings and constraints: Clones that contracted clustered mainly in CM and EM if CD4+ and in EMRA if CD8+.

CDR3 size: 16 residues. Germline values: CDR1 DFQATT, CDR2 SNEGSKA (reference sequence). V gave up 1 base and J gave up 3 bases; unmatched junction bases: 8. In TCRdb, the 5' RACE reads were re-called with MiXCR into one record per CDR3 protein. The sample contains some 200,000 distinct CDR3 sequences, about 9.2% of which appear only once. Points on this clonotype: Its antigen remains unidentified.

The sample was PBMCs or a T cell subset sorted from them (not recorded which). The J gene is TRBJ2-7, the V gene TRBV20-1; 11 bases align to TRBD1. This TCR was recovered from a man aged 18 to 30 who had mild COVID-19 (a few samples of this study predate the infection). Cell type and time point are not known. The CDR3 is CSARARTGGQFYEQYF. The CDR3 DNA is TGCAGTGCTAGAGCACGGACAGGGGGCCAGTTCTACGAGCAGTACTTC.